This is a list of T cell receptor beta chains from one sample in a study of T cells in tuberculosis. Clones were sequenced by immunoSEQ multiplex PCR, and TCRdb holds only the in-frame ones, with some missing. The data contain under 40,000 clones, approximately 93% of them singletons. Sequencing used PBMCs. The receptors were gathered from a donor aged 10-30 years with latent tuberculosis or without tuberculosis infection. Both conserved end residues are part of each CDR3.

cdr3_length | j_call | v_call | cdr3_aa
17 | TRBJ2-5 | TRBV4-1 | CASSQEQAGGDIGTQYF
13 | TRBJ2-1 | TRBV28 | CASTRQTYNEQFF
16 | TRBJ1-2 | TRBV28 | CASSPIPGTGFDGYTF
13 | TRBJ1-2 | TRBV14 | CASSQGGGFRYTF
16 | TRBJ2-6 | TRBV4-2 | CASSQDQGSGANVLTF
17 | TRBJ1-1 | TRBV10-2 | CASSEPFIAGGGTEAFF
14 | TRBJ1-2 | TRBV10-3 | CAISEGAASDGYTF
15 | TRBJ2-7 | TRBV29-1 | CSVEDWGGASYEQYF
16 | TRBJ2-2 | TRBV4-3 | CASSQGHRTNTGELFF
14 | TRBJ2-1 | TRBV9 | CASSVGRNGNEQFF
11 | TRBJ1-2 | TRBV2 | CASKYSYGYTF
13 | TRBJ2-5 | TRBV7-7 | CASSLTRDQAQYF
13 | TRBJ2-7 | TRBV11-2 | CASSFLGGNEQYF
14 | TRBJ2-1 | TRBV11-2 | CASSRDKGLGEQFF
15 | TRBJ2-1 | TRBV12-2 | CASRLAVGTPNEQFF
14 | TRBJ1-1 | TRBV2 | CASSRTDPGTEAFF
13 | TRBJ2-1 | TRBV15 | CATSSGRGNEQFF
17 | TRBJ2-4 | TRBV15 | CATSRDIGILAKNIQYF
12 | TRBJ1-2 | TRBV6-5 | CASSTLGDGYTF
16 | TRBJ1-6 | TRBV5-6 | CASSPNGDRSNSPLHF
18 | TRBJ2-3 | TRBV28 | CASSFSNFLGGSTDTQYF
13 | TRBJ1-2 | TRBV29-1 | CSVEVRDSSYNTF
14 | TRBJ2-2 | TRBV7-9 | CASSPWTGQRELFF
14 | TRBJ1-1 | TRBV7-8 | CASSPGGRDTEAFF
13 | TRBJ1-5 | TRBV30 | CAWAGQSNQPQHF
13 | TRBJ2-3 | TRBV29-1 | CSVKRGSTDTQYF
16 | TRBJ2-7 | TRBV4-3 | CASSPRLLAGTYEQYF
13 | TRBJ2-1 | TRBV4-3 | CASSPRDGNEQFF
14 | TRBJ2-7 | TRBV6-6 | CASSYSGNGYEQYF
14 | TRBJ2-5 | TRBV11-2 | CASSPSGSYRTQYF
16 | TRBJ2-7 | TRBV7-9 | CASSLGQGLNSYEQYF
14 | TRBJ2-2 | TRBV5-1 | CASSLSAHTGELFF
12 | TRBJ2-7 | TRBV5-5 | CASSPGVGVQYF
14 | TRBJ2-7 | TRBV19 | CASSIVKGADEQYF
16 | TRBJ1-4 | TRBV4-2 | CASSQESVATNEKLFF
16 | TRBJ2-7 | TRBV4-1 | CASSQVIGTASYEQYF
15 | TRBJ2-3 | TRBV25-1 | CASSDNRQRTDTQYF
14 | TRBJ2-7 | TRBV27 | CASTSLGGGHEQYF
13 | TRBJ1-4 | TRBV30 | CAWNAGKNEKLFF
17 | TRBJ2-5 | TRBV5-4 | CASSRGLADPNQETQYF